These T cell receptor beta chains were read from a single sample in a study of blood T cell repertoires in COVID-19. Clones were sequenced by immunoSEQ multiplex PCR, and TCRdb holds only the in-frame ones, with some missing. The top ten hold 3.5% to 4.5% of the sample, which has 200,000 to 300,000 clones, 85% to 90% seen once. The material sequenced was peripheral blood. The receptors here all came from a woman aged 40-49 years with acute or convalescent COVID-19. Each CDR3 is given with its conserved first and last residue. The D gene is left open where the match is weak. Clone size is stated in some rows and not others, as once, few, many or a class when expanded.

V gene	J gene	clone size	D gene	CDR3 protein	CDR3 DNA
TRBV5-1	TRBJ2-3	NA	TRBD2	CASSLASGDTDTQYF	TGCGCCAGCAGCTTGGCCAGCGGGGACACAGATACGCAGTATTTT
TRBV27	TRBJ2-5	once	TRBD1	CASSMDRGEGRAQYF	TGTGCCAGCAGTATGGACAGGGGGGAAGGTAGGGCCCAGTACTTC
TRBV30	TRBJ1-2	NA	NA	CAWSVWGGYGYTF	TGTGCCTGGAGTGTATGGGGGGGCTATGGCTACACCTTC
TRBV7-2	TRBJ2-3	once	NA	CASSRLPGTDTQYF	TGTGCCAGCAGCCGCTTACCAGGCACAGATACGCAGTATTTT
TRBV9	TRBJ2-3	NA	TRBD2	CASSVAAGGFTDTQYF	TGTGCCAGCAGCGTAGCAGCGGGGGGGTTCACAGATACGCAGTATTTT
TRBV5-1	TRBJ2-3	NA	NA	CASSLRGTDTQYF	TGCGCCAGCAGCTTGCGGGGCACAGATACGCAGTATTTT
TRBV18	TRBJ2-3	NA	NA	CASSPPGLADTQYF	TGTGCCAGCTCTCCTCCGGGACTGGCAGATACGCAGTATTTT
TRBV6-5	TRBJ1-2	NA	NA	CASSSGIGYTF	TGTGCCAGCAGTTCAGGGATAGGCTACACCTTC
TRBV29-1	TRBJ1-1	NA	NA	CSVEDGGGDTEAFF	TGCAGCGTTGAAGATGGGGGGGGCGACACTGAAGCTTTCTTT
TRBV30	TRBJ1-2	NA	TRBD1	CAWRATGVHGYTF	TGTGCCTGGAGGGCGACAGGGGTCCATGGCTACACCTTC
TRBV29-1	TRBJ2-1	NA	NA	CSVRHMGGSPGGKEFF	TGCAGCGTCCGACATATGGGAGGTAGCCCCGGGGGTAAGGAGTTCTTC
TRBV2	TRBJ1-4	few	TRBD1	CASSLTGTNEKLFF	TGTGCCAGCAGCCTGACAGGGACTAATGAAAAACTGTTTTTT
TRBV6-5	TRBJ1-2	few	TRBD1	CATRQGEYGYTF	TGTGCCACCCGACAGGGGGAGTATGGCTACACCTTC
TRBV19	TRBJ1-6	NA	NA	CASAGWNSPLHF	TGTGCCAGCGCAGGGTGGAATTCACCCCTCCACTTT
TRBV3-1/TRBV3-2	TRBJ2-1	NA	NA	CASSPTRNPHNEQFF	TGTGCCAGCAGCCCCACTAGAAACCCACACAATGAGCAGTTCTTC
TRBV7-2	TRBJ2-5	NA	NA	CASSLAREETQYF	TGTGCCAGCAGCTTGGCCAGGGAAGAGACCCAGTACTTC
TRBV24-1	TRBJ2-2	NA	TRBD1	CATSDLGQGRTGELFF	TGTGCCACCAGTGATTTGGGACAGGGCCGGACCGGGGAGCTGTTTTTT
TRBV9	TRBJ2-3	NA	TRBD1	CASSHTGATDTQYF	TGTGCCAGCAGTCACACAGGGGCCACAGATACGCAGTATTTT
TRBV21-1	TRBJ1-1	NA	NA	CASSDLTGVSNTEAFF	TGTGCCAGCAGCGACCTAACCGGGGTTTCGAACACTGAAGCTTTCTTT
TRBV19	TRBJ1-1	NA	NA	CASTLDRNTEAFF	TGTGCCAGTACCCTGGACAGAAACACTGAAGCTTTCTTT
TRBV7-9	TRBJ2-2	NA	TRBD1	CASIPLLDRGRTGELFF	TGTGCCAGCATCCCACTCCTCGACAGGGGACGCACCGGGGAGCTGTTTTTT
TRBV23-1	TRBJ1-6	NA	NA	CASSQSIPRRSPPLELNNSPLHF	TGCGCCAGCAGTCAATCGATTCCCCGGCGGAGCCCTCCTTTGGAATTGAATAATTCACCCCTCCACTTT
TRBV9	TRBJ1-1	NA	NA	CASSVGEIDTEAFF	TGTGCCAGCAGCGTAGGAGAAATAGACACTGAAGCTTTCTTT
TRBV5-5	TRBJ2-1	NA	TRBD1	CASSLHTGDRALNEQFF	TGTGCCAGCAGCTTGCATACAGGGGACAGGGCGTTGAATGAGCAGTTCTTC
TRBV28	TRBJ1-1	NA	TRBD1	CASSSRGTEAFF	TGTGCCAGCAGTTCCAGGGGGACTGAAGCTTTCTTT
TRBV4-1	TRBJ2-1	many	NA	CASSQDGEAYNEQFF	TGCGCCAGCAGCCAAGATGGGGAGGCTTACAATGAGCAGTTCTTC
TRBV11-3	TRBJ2-5	NA	NA	CASSAQGTKTQYF	TGTGCCAGCTCTGCCCAGGGGACGAAGACCCAGTACTTC
TRBV6-5	TRBJ2-3	NA	NA	CASSRSLRTDTQYF	TGTGCCAGCAGTCGTAGTCTTCGGACAGATACGCAGTATTTT
TRBV5-1	TRBJ1-2	NA	NA	CASSSPGNYGYTF	TGCGCCAGCAGCTCCCCAGGGAACTATGGCTACACCTTC
TRBV27	TRBJ2-6	NA	NA	CASSLFSGANVLTF	TGTGCCAGCAGTTTATTCTCCGGGGCCAACGTCCTGACTTTC
TRBV11-3	TRBJ2-3	NA	TRBD1	CASSLGQGLNTQYF	TGTGCCAGCAGCTTAGGACAGGGATTGAATACGCAGTATTTT
TRBV7-2	TRBJ1-1	NA	NA	CASSSTRDLHTEAFF	TGTGCCAGCAGTTCCACCAGGGACTTACACACTGAAGCTTTCTTT